This T cell receptor (beta chain) is from a study of T cell changes during pregnancy in multiple sclerosis. V shed 4 bases and J 5 bases; nucleotides not matched to a gene: 0. Germline V gene data show CDR1 as MNHNS and CDR2 as SASEGT. CDR3 length equals 14 residues. Sequenced by immunoSEQ multiplex PCR; TCRdb stores in-frame clones only, minus some. This table holds approximately 66,000 clones, roughly 90% found once. The rearrangement joins TRBV6-1 to TRBJ2-1, with TRBD2 identical over 12 bases. The sample was CD8+ T cells from peripheral blood mononuclear cells, taken before pregnancy. This receptor was identified in a female donor with multiple sclerosis, enrolled in a pregnancy study. The chain's CDR3 is CASSGTSGNNEQFF. CDR3 in DNA: TGTGCCAGCAGTGGGACTAGCGGGAACAATGAGCAGTTCTTC.